This T cell receptor (beta chain) was captured in a study of cytomegalovirus exposure and HLA in healthy donors. General study points: A few of the chains that were CMV-associated were confirmed in vitro to be specific for CMV antigens. DRB1 showed the most TCR associations and HLA-C the fewest in a later analysis, as rates varied by HLA locus.

Primers: 60 Vbeta forward and 13 Jbeta reverse. Authors' processing steps: An analysis performed later counted 70 million to 90 million unique TCR beta chains (roughly 11 million of them shared). Profiling relied on immunoSEQ multiplex PCR, and the TCRdb table lists in-frame clones only, not all of them. V and J calls and clone size are as listed in that table; D and trimming were resolved from the DNA. The sample consists of approximately 75,000 clones, around three quarters of them appearing once. Germline assignment: CDR1 SGHNT and CDR2 YYREEE (reference sequence). Trimming took 3 bases from V and 4 from J, leaving 15 bases between them. The CDR3 has 15 amino acids. Comment on this clone: Its matching antigen is unknown.

The sequencing sample was made of PBMCs. The TCR was taken from a male donor in good health and CMV-seronegative. The J gene is TRBJ2-3, the V gene TRBV5-4; possibly TRBD1 for D (7 bases). The CDR3 reads CASSSAQGGADTQYF. CDR3 coding DNA: TGTGCCAGCAGCTCAGCTCAGGGGGGTGCAGATACGCAGTATTTT.